The sequence of this T cell receptor beta chain was determined in a study of blood T cell repertoires in COVID-19. CDR1 is WNHNN and CDR2 is SYGVQD in the germline V gene (reference sequence). Trimming stripped 9 bases from V and 0 bases from J, with 14 bases between. The CDR3 contains 14 residues. Profiling relied on immunoSEQ multiplex PCR, and the TCRdb table lists in-frame clones only, not all of them. The table includes 300,000 to 400,000 clones, roughly nine tenths detected once. Cohort assignment relied on participant-reported clinical history. Donors of Cohort 3 who recovered were those that had two negative PCRs, clearance, or symptom resolution. In this sample, this clone turned up once.

The source of this sequence is a woman aged 30 to 39 who had recovered from COVID-19. Sequenced sample: PBMCs or T cells enriched from blood (not recorded which). This chain connects TRBV10-1 to TRBJ1-1; no definite D call. The CDR3 loop reads CARGSERMNTEAFF. CDR3 DNA: TGCGCCAGGGGCTCCGAGCGGATGAACACTGAAGCTTTCTTT.